This T cell receptor (beta chain) was obtained from a study of a mutant IDH1 vaccine in newly diagnosed glioma. At the level of the study: Vaccine administration was initiated 4-6 weeks following radiotherapy alone, or with temozolomide cycles. Radiotherapy, temozolomide, or both had been given previously, and both were given to most.

Sequencing was performed with immunoSEQ multiplex PCR; in TCRdb, only in-frame clones are kept and a portion is missing. In the table there are about 41,000 clones, about 79% of which are singletons. This clone was seen a few times. The antigen is unknown. Time point noted: week 23, last vaccination. Vaccination comprised doses that each held 300 ug of mutant IDH1 20-mer peptide, plus topical imiquimod. The receptor was derived from a woman aged 40 to 50 with glioma. Some clones in this sample may be carry-over from other donors' samples. Sequencing was performed on PBMCs, taken from a glioma patient whose treatment included an IDH1 peptide vaccine.

The DNA for the CDR3 is TGTGCCAGCAGTGAAGGGGGAGGTGAGACCCAGTACTTC. Translating it yields CASSEGGGETQYF. This chain uses TRBV25-1 with TRBJ2-5; possibly TRBD2 for D (6 bases). CDR1 and CDR2 from the germline V gene are MGHDK and SYGVNS. V lost 2 bases to trimming and J lost 5 bases, with 9 bases between them. The CDR3 is made up of 13 amino acids. Full variable domain (missing parts from reference TRBV25-1 and TRBJ2-5): EADIYQTPRYLVIGTGKKITLECSQTMGHDKMYWYQQDPGMELHLIHYSYGVNSTEKGDLSSESTVSRIRTEHFPLTLESARPSHTSQYLCASSEGGGETQYFGPGTRLLVL.